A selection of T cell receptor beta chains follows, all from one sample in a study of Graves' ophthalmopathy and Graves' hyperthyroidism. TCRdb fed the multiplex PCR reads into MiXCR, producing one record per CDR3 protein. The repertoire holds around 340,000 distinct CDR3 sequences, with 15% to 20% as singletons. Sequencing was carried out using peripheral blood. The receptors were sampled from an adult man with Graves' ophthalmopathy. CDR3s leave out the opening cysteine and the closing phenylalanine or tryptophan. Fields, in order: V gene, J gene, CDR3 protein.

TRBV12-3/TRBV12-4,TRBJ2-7,ASSRGLVYEQY
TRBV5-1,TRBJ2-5,ASSFVLQETQY
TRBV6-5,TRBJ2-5,ASSYSAWVEWGTQY
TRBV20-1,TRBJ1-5,SALRGDQPQH
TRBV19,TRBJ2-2,AAGLAGVVGELF
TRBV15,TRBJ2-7,ATSSEDSAGYEQY
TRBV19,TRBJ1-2,ASSILNYGYT
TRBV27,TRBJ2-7,ASTPTGPLYEQY
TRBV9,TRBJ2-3,ASSVQGTSLSTDTQY
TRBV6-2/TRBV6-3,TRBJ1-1,ASSYPAASTEAF
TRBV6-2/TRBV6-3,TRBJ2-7,ASSYSDRTY
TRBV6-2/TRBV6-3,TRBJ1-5,ASSYSRGPNQPQH
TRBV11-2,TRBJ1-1,ASSPSRLGTEAF
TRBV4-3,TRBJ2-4,ASSQDSLEGAERY
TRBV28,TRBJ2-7,ASSLRPPGQGAIEQY
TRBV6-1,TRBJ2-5,ASSGQVFEETQY
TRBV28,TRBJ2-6,ASSLLGQGRSGANVLT
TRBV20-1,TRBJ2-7,SARDARGGYEQY
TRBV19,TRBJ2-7,ASSTGQGNYEQY
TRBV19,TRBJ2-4,ASSIVGGRENIQY
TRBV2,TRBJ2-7,ASIAGLYEQY
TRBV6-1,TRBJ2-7,ASTAGPSYEQY
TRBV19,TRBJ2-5,ASRDRNIQETQY
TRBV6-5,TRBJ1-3,ASRYRSSGNTIY